In its sample, the clone carrying this T cell receptor beta chain was seen many times. The antigen is unknown. A distinct unique molecular identifier was carried by each TCR cDNA molecule. TCRdb reprocessed the 5' RACE reads via MiXCR and lists one record per CDR3 protein. Here the sample spans fewer than 20,000 distinct CDR3 sequences, approximately 18% being singletons. This record belongs to a study of spatial heterogeneity in lung cancer. Study-wide context: Raw reads showed each unique TCR and UMI combination turning up more than ten times on average. Regarding the study as a whole: Blood contained ubiquitous expanded tumor TCRs more at resection than at follow-up.

The CDR3 is 15 amino acids. Looked up from germline, CDR1 is GTSNPN and CDR2 is SVGIG (reference sequence). V was clipped by 4 bases and J by 2 bases, with 15 bases between them. Time point reported: sample taken at primary tumor resection. Whole RNA obtained from tumor, nontumor lung or frozen PBMC underwent sequencing without sorting. Samples came from roughly 72 TRACERx patients with untreated early-stage lung cancer. The source is a male donor with early-stage non-small cell lung cancer. The V and J genes are TRBV30 and TRBJ2-1; D unclear. The sequenced sample was PBMCs, obtained at surgery. The CDR3 nucleotides are TGTGCCTGGATTAAAGGTGGAACCCCCTACAATGAGCAGTTCTTC. This encodes CAWIKGGTPYNEQFF.